Listed below are T cell receptor beta chains from one sample, sequenced in a study of T cell responses to AZD1222 COVID-19 vaccine. Sequenced by immunoSEQ multiplex PCR; TCRdb stores in-frame clones only, minus some. The sample includes more than 85,000 clones, about nine tenths of them seen just once. The starting material was peripheral blood, obtained 28 days after the second AZD1222 dose. Receptors were obtained from an adult who received the AZD1222 COVID-19 vaccine. Each CDR3 is given with its conserved first and last residue. The order of the fields is clone size, J gene, V gene, D gene, CDR3 DNA, CDR3 protein. A D gene is named only where the DNA matches it firmly. Size values are once, few and many counts, or a class for expanded clones, and some rows have none.

. TRBJ1-1 TRBV7-2 . TGTGCCAGCAGCCCTAACTCGGGTGACACTGAAGCTTTCTTT CASSPNSGDTEAFF
. TRBJ1-1 TRBV3-1/TRBV3-2 . TGTGCCAGCAGCCTTCATCTCCCGAGGGAGAACACTGAAGCTTTCTTT CASSLHLPRENTEAFF
. TRBJ1-5 TRBV5-1 TRBD1 TGCGCCAGCAGCTTGGGCCCCTCGGCAGGGGGTCAGCCCCAGCATTTT CASSLGPSAGGQPQHF
. TRBJ1-2 TRBV7-2 TRBD1 TGTGCCAGCAGCCCCCAATGGGGACAGTATGGCTACACCTTC CASSPQWGQYGYTF
. TRBJ1-4 TRBV18 . TGTGCCAGCTCACCGGACTGGACTAATGAAAAACTGTTTTTT CASSPDWTNEKLFF
. TRBJ1-1 TRBV7-9 . TGTGCCAGCAGCTTTAAAGAGAACACTGAAGCTTTCTTT CASSFKENTEAFF
once TRBJ1-4 TRBV5-1 . TGCGCCAGCAGCTTGGGAGGAATGGACGAAAAACTGTTTTTT CASSLGGMDEKLFF
. TRBJ2-1 TRBV21-1 . TGTGCCAGCAGCAGAAGCACAGGGTCCCCTAACCCAGACGAGTACCAGAGCTCCTACAATGAGCAGTTCTTC CASSRSTGSPNPDEYQSSYNEQFF
. TRBJ2-7 TRBV2 . TGTGCCAGCAGTGAAATCGGGTGGGGGAGCTCCTACGAGCAGTACTTC CASSEIGWGSSYEQYF
. TRBJ1-5 TRBV7-9 TRBD1 TGTGCCAGCAGCTTAACAGGGGGCGATTTACATAGCAATCAGCCCCAGCATTTT CASSLTGGDLHSNQPQHF
. TRBJ2-1 TRBV7-3 TRBD2 TGTGCCAGCAGCCAATGGGGGGGCAATGAGCAGTTCTTC CASSQWGGNEQFF
. TRBJ2-4 TRBV28 . TGTGCCAGCAGCCGACCCGGTCGGTCCGGCATTCAGTACTTC CASSRPGRSGIQYF
. TRBJ1-1 TRBV20-1 . TGCAGTGCTAGTGCAGGGTTCGAACTTTCCACTGAAGCTTTCTTT CSASAGFELSTEAFF
. TRBJ2-5 TRBV7-8 . TGTGCCAGCAGCTTAGGGGCGCGCGGCGAGACCCAGTACTTC CASSLGARGETQYF
once TRBJ1-5 TRBV7-2 . TGTGCCAGCAGCTTAGACGGGTCGCAGCCCCAGCATTTT CASSLDGSQPQHF
. TRBJ1-2 TRBV5-6 TRBD1 TGTGCCAGCATCCTCGACAGGGTAGGGGTCTATGGCTACACCTTC CASILDRVGVYGYTF
. TRBJ1-2 TRBV5-1 . TGCGCCAGCAGCTTGGGCACTGGGAGGGGCTATGGCTACACCTTC CASSLGTGRGYGYTF
. TRBJ1-2 TRBV19 . TGTGCCAGTATCTCTACATCCCGGGACTATGGCTACACCTTC CASISTSRDYGYTF
. TRBJ1-1 TRBV21-1 . TGTGCCAGCAGCACCCGGACGGACAACACTGAAGCTTTCTTT CASSTRTDNTEAFF
. TRBJ2-7 TRBV16 TRBD1 TGTGCCAGCAGCCATCCCGGGACAGGGAGCGGCGAGCAGTACTTC CASSHPGTGSGEQYF
. TRBJ1-2 TRBV28 TRBD1 TGTGCCAGCAGTGCCCCGGACAGGGGGGATGGCTACACCTTC CASSAPDRGDGYTF
. TRBJ2-6 TRBV30 TRBD1 TGTGCCTTTTATCAACCGGGACAGGGGAAAAGCTCTGGGGCCAACGTCCTGACTTTC CAFYQPGQGKSSGANVLTF
. TRBJ2-2 TRBV5-1 . TGCGCCAGCAGCTTGCGAGGGGTTAGCACCGGGGAGCTGTTTTTT CASSLRGVSTGELFF
few TRBJ1-5 TRBV9 TRBD1 TGTGCCAGCAGCGTAGGCGGGAGACAGGGGCAGCCCCAGCATTTT CASSVGGRQGQPQHF
. TRBJ1-6 TRBV10-3 . TGTGCCATCAGGTTGCAGGTCGCGGGTAATTCACCCCTCCACTTT CAIRLQVAGNSPLHF
. TRBJ2-5 TRBV11-2 . TGTGCCAGCAGCCGTAGTAGTCGGGGCAAGACCCAGTACTTC CASSRSSRGKTQYF
. TRBJ2-2 TRBV4-2 . TGTGCCAGCAGCCAAGAGAACCCGACTCTCCCCGACACCGGGGAGCTGTTTTTT CASSQENPTLPDTGELFF
. TRBJ2-7 TRBV24-1 . TGTGCCACCAGTTGGTCAGGAAACAACGAGCAGTACTTC CATSWSGNNEQYF
. TRBJ2-5 TRBV5-1 TRBD1 TGCGCCAGCAGGTCAGGGGGCGCAGAGACCCAGTACTTC CASRSGGAETQYF
. TRBJ1-1 TRBV6-5 . TGTGCCACCGAGCGGCCAGGGAAGTGGGGTAATGAAGCTTTCTTT CATERPGKWGNEAFF
. TRBJ2-1 TRBV5-1 . TGCGCCAGCAGCCTACAGGGCAATGAGCAGTTCTTC CASSLQGNEQFF
. TRBJ1-6 TRBV15 . TGTGCCACCAGCAGTCCAGACCTAGGACTGACAAATTCACCCCTCCACTTT CATSSPDLGLTNSPLHF
. TRBJ2-3 TRBV5-4 TRBD2 TGTGCCAGCAGCTTGGAGTTCGGGACTAGCGGGGGGGACACAGATACGCAGTATTTT CASSLEFGTSGGDTDTQYF
. TRBJ1-5 TRBV28 TRBD1 TGTGCCAGCAGAGATACAGGGGCCCCGCCCCAGCATTTT CASRDTGAPPQHF
. TRBJ2-5 TRBV12-3/TRBV12-4 TRBD1 TGTGCCAGCACACAGGGGGCGGAGACCCAGTACTTC CASTQGAETQYF
. TRBJ1-1 TRBV19 . TGTGCCAGTAGCCCCAACAGGAGGTCGAACACTGAAGCTTTCTTT CASSPNRRSNTEAFF
. TRBJ1-6 TRBV7-2 . TGTGCCAGCAGCTTAGAGGTAGTAGGTCAGGTTAATTCACCCCTCCACTTT CASSLEVVGQVNSPLHF
. TRBJ2-1 TRBV2 TRBD2 TGTGCCAGCAAGAGAGGCGGGGGGAACCGCTCCTACAATGAGCAGTTCTTC CASKRGGGNRSYNEQFF
. TRBJ2-3 TRBV12-3/TRBV12-4 . TGTGCCAGCAGATTTACTAGAAACACGCAGTATTTT CASRFTRNTQYF
. TRBJ1-6 TRBV7-2 . TGTGCCAGCAGCTTATTCTCGGGTATGAATTCACCCCTCCACTTT CASSLFSGMNSPLHF
. TRBJ2-7 TRBV18 . TGTGCCAGCTCTACACGTGGGTCGGGACGGGGAGGCTCCTACGAGCAGTACTTC CASSTRGSGRGGSYEQYF
. TRBJ2-7 TRBV9 TRBD1 TGTGCCAGCAGCGCTGGGACAGGGTGGTTTTACGAGCAGTACTTC CASSAGTGWFYEQYF
. TRBJ2-2 TRBV7-8 . TGTGCCAGCAGCCCGTCTAGAGCCGGGGAGCTGTTTTTT CASSPSRAGELFF
. TRBJ2-4 TRBV24-1 TRBD1 TGTGCCACCAGTGACACTGGACAGGGCAAAAACATTCAGTACTTC CATSDTGQGKNIQYF
. TRBJ2-5 TRBV5-1 . TGCGCCAGCAGAGAGAGTCCAGGGAGAGAGACCCAGTACTTC CASRESPGRETQYF
. TRBJ2-7 TRBV4-1 TRBD2 TGCGCCAGCAGCCAGGTTAGCGGGGAAATCTCCTACGAGCAGTACTTC CASSQVSGEISYEQYF
. TRBJ2-1 TRBV2 . TGTGCCAGCAGTGAATGGGGCAGCCGCTCCTACAATGAGCAGTTCTTC CASSEWGSRSYNEQFF
once TRBJ1-1 TRBV6-6 TRBD1 TGTGCCAGCAGTCTAGACGTGAACAGGGGGCGGTACACTGAAGCTTTCTTT CASSLDVNRGRYTEAFF
. TRBJ2-5 TRBV18 . TGTGCCAGCTCACCCACGGGTGGAGAGACCCAGTACTTC CASSPTGGETQYF